This TCR beta chain was sequenced during a study of quantifying T cell responses using KT2 cells. For the study at large: TCR alpha and beta constant-region primers primed reverse transcription of RNA.

Each cDNA got a UMI-containing oligo ligated at its 3' end. The first PCR ran approximately 4 cycles with an equimolar RC1.1 and RC1.2 beta primer mix. Using its own MiXCR run on the UMI-ligation and nested PCR reads, TCRdb lists one record per CDR3 protein. Found here are 50,000 to 70,000 distinct CDR3 sequences, over 9% of them singletons; the top ten hold roughly 9%. The CDR3 sequence is 15 residues long. With 3 bases removed from V and 3 bases from J, the gap between germline ends came to 13 bases. CDR1 is SGHTA and CDR2 is FQGTGA in the germline V gene. This clonotype has a count of ten or more. The material sequenced was PBMCs spiked with cells of the T cell clone KT2. This clonotype was sampled from a human donor. This chain joins TRBV7-3 and TRBJ2-3, with TRBD2 as a possible D gene (6 bases). The CDR3 DNA reads as TGTGCCAGCAGCTTGCCGACGAGCGGGACAGATACGCAGTATTTT. It yields the protein CASSLPTSGTDTQYF.